This T cell receptor beta chain was captured in a study of patients and donors after allogeneic stem cell transplantation. In its sample, this clonotype was seen a few times. Per the germline V gene, CDR1 is SEHNR and CDR2 is FQNEAQ (reference sequence). Between the trimmed V and J ends, which lost 3 bases and 6 bases, there was a span of 14 bases. The CDR3 spans 14 residues. Via MiXCR, TCRdb re-called the RT-PCR reads, giving one row per CDR3 protein. The sample lists approximately 140,000 distinct CDR3 sequences, about two fifths occurring once. The specimen sequenced was blood, either unsorted or a sorted T cell fraction (not recorded which). The sequence derives from a human donor who was either an allogeneic HSCT recipient or a stem cell or donor lymphocyte infusion donor (not recorded which). It is not recorded whose cells these are; they may come from a transplant donor. The chain joins TRBV7-9 to TRBJ1-2, with no clear D. CDR3 protein: CASSFITGEDGYTF. CDR3 nucleotides: TGTGCCAGCAGCTTTATTACGGGAGAGGATGGCTACACCTTC.